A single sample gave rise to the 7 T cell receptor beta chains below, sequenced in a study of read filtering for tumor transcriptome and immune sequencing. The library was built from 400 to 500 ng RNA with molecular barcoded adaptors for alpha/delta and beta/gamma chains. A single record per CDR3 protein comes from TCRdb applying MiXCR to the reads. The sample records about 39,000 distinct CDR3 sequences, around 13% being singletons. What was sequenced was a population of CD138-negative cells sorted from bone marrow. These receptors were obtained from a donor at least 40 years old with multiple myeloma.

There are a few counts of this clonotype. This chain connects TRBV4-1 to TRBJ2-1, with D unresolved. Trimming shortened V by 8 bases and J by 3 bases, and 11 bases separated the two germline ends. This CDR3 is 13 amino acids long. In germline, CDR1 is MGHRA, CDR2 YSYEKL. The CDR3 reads CASGRNYYNEQFF. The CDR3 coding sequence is TGCGCCAGCGGCCGCAACTACTACAATGAGCAGTTCTTC.

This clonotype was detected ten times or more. The CDR3 nucleotides read TGTGCCAGCAGCTTAGGGGGTGGAGCCTACAATGAGCAGTTCTTC. Its protein product is CASSLGGGAYNEQFF. The chain links TRBV7-2 to TRBJ2-1; no firm D call. The V gene's germline CDR1 is SGHTA and CDR2 FQGNSA. V lost 1 base and J lost 2, with 9 bases in between. The CDR3 covers 15 residues.

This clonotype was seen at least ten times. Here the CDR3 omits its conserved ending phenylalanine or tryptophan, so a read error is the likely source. CDR3 coding DNA: TGCGCCAGCAGGGTCCCGGGGGAAAAACTGTTTCTT. It is translated as CASRVPGEKLFL. This sequence joins TRBV5-1 and TRBJ1-4, with D hard to call. V lost 5 bases and J lost 8, with 10 bases in between. The CDR3 has 12 amino acids. CDR1 is SGHRS and CDR2 is YFSETQ in the germline V gene.

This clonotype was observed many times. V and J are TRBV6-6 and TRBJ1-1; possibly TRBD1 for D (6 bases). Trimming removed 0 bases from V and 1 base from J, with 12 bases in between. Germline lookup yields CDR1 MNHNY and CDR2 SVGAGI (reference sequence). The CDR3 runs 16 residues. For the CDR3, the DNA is TGTGCCAGCAGTTACTCCCAGCAGGGGAGGAACACTGAAGCTTTCTTT. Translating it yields CASSYSQQGRNTEAFF.

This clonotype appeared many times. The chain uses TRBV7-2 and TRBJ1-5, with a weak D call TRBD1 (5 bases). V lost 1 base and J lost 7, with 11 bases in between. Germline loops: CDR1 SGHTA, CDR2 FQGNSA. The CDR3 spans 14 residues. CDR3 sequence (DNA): TGTGCCAGCAGCTTAGGGGGCTCGGGACAGCCCCAGCATTTT. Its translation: CASSLGGSGQPQHF.

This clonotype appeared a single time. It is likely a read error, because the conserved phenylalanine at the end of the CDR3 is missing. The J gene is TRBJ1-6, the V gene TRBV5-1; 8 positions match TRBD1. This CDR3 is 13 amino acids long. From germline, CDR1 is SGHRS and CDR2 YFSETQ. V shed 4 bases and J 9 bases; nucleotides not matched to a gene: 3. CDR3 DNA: TGCGCCAGCAGCGAGGGACAGGTTTCACCCCTCCACCTT. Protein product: CASSEGQVSPLHL.

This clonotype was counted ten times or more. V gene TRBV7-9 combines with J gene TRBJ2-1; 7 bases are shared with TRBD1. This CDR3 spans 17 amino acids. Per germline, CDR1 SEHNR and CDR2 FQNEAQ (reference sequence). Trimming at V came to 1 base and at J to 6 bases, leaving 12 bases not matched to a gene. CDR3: CASSLDTGAGLFNEQFF. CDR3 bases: TGTGCCAGCAGCTTAGATACAGGGGCAGGGCTTTTCAATGAGCAGTTCTTC.